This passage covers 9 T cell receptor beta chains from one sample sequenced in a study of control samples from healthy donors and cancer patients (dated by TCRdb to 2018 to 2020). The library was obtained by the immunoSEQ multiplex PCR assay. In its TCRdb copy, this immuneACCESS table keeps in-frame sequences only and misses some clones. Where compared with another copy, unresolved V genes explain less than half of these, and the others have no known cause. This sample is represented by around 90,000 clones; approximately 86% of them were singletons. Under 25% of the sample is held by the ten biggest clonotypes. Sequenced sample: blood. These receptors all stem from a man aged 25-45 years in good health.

The CDR3 nucleotides read TGCGCCAGCAGGTCGTCGGAAGATCAGCCCCAGCATTTT. Amino acid sequence: CASRSSEDQPQHF. This sequence joins TRBV5-1 and TRBJ1-5; unclear D gene. In germline, CDR1 is SGHRS, CDR2 YFSETQ. V lost 5 bases and J lost 5, with 11 bases in between. The CDR3 sequence is 13 residues long.

This CDR3 reads CASSLGTGVNEQFF. The CDR3, as DNA: TGTGCCAGCAGCTTGGGGACAGGGGTAAATGAGCAGTTCTTC. The chain links TRBV7-9 to TRBJ2-1, with 10 nucleotides matching TRBD1. Germline V lookup: CDR1 SEHNR, CDR2 FQNEAQ (reference sequence). V lost 3 bases to trimming and J lost 7 bases; unmatched junction nucleotides: 3. This CDR3 comprises 14 residues.

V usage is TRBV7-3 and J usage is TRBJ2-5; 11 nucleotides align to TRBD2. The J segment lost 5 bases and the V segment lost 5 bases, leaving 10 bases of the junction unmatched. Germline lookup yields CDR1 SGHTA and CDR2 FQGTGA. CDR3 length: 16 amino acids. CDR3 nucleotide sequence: TGTGCCAGCAGCCAGACCCCTAGCGGGGGGTGGGAGACCCAGTACTTC. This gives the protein CASSQTPSGGWETQYF.

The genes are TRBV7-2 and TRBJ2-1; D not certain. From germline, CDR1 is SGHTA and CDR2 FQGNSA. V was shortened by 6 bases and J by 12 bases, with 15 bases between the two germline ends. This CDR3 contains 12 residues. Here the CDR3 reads CASSLALNGQFF. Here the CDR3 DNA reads TGTGCCAGCAGTCTTGCCTTGAACGGGCAGTTCTTC.

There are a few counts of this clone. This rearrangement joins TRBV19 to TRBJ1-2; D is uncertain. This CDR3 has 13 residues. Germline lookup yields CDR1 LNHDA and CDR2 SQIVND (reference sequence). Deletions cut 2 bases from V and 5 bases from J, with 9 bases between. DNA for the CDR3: TGTGCCAGTAGTATAAGGTTGGAGTATGGCTACACCTTC. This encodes CASSIRLEYGYTF.

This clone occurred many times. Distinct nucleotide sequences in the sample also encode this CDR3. CDR3 DNA sequence: TGCGCCAGCAGCCAAGATCTATGGGGCAATCAGCCCCAGCATTTT. This encodes CASSQDLWGNQPQHF. The chain couples TRBV4-1 to TRBJ1-5, with D unclear. The V end lost 0 bases, the J end lost 2 bases, and 8 bases lay between the germline ends. CDR3 length: 15 residues. In germline, CDR1 is MGHRA, CDR2 YSYEKL.

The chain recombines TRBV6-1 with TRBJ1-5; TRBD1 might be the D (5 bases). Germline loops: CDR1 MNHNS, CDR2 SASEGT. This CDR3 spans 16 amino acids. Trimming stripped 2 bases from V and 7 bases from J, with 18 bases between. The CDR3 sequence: CASSEWGREYGQPQHF. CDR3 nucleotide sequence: TGTGCCAGCAGTGAATGGGGCAGGGAGTATGGCCAGCCCCAGCATTTT.

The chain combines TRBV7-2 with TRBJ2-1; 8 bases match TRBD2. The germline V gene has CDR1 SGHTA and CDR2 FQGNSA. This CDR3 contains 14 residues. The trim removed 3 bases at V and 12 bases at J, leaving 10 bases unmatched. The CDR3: CASSFDRGGRVQFF. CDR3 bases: TGTGCCAGCAGCTTCGACCGGGGGGGCCGGGTGCAGTTCTTC.

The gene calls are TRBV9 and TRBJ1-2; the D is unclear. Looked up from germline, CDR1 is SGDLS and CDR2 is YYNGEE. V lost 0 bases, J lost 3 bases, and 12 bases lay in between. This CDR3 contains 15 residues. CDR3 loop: CASSVEQFTYYGYTF. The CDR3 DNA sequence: TGTGCCAGCAGCGTAGAACAGTTCACCTACTATGGCTACACCTTC.